The rows below give T cell receptor beta chains drawn from one sample of a study of blood T cell repertoires in COVID-19. Assay: immunoSEQ multiplex PCR; the TCRdb copy retains only in-frame clones and omits some. The table shows about 80,000 clones, with around 83% occurring only once. The sample consisted of peripheral blood. The source is a woman in her sixties or seventies with acute or convalescent COVID-19. Both conserved end residues are part of each CDR3. The order of the fields is J gene, V gene, D gene, clone size, CDR3 DNA, CDR3 protein. The D gene is left open where the match is weak. Only some rows state a clone size, as once, few, many or a class for expanded clones.

>TRBJ2-5|TRBV6-1|.|.
TGTGCCAGCAGTGAATTGCGGGACGGGGAGACCCAGTACTTC
CASSELRDGETQYF
>TRBJ1-5|TRBV6-1|.|.
TGTGCCAGCAGTGCGAGTCGGGGTGATCAGCCCCAGCATTTT
CASSASRGDQPQHF
>TRBJ2-7|TRBV6-5|TRBD2|.
TGTGCCAGCCGACGGGAGGGAACTTACGAGCAGTACTTC
CASRREGTYEQYF
>TRBJ2-1|TRBV3-1/TRBV3-2|TRBD2|few
TGTGCCAGCAGCCAAGATGGGACTAGCGGGAGGTACAATGAGCAGTTCTTC
CASSQDGTSGRYNEQFF
>TRBJ1-5|TRBV7-2|TRBD1|.
TGTGCCAGCAGCGGGGACAGGGGGGCGGCCCAGCATTTT
CASSGDRGAAQHF
>TRBJ1-4|TRBV6-6|.|.
TGTGCCAGCAGTTACTCCGGGGGAATAGAAAAACTGTTTTTT
CASSYSGGIEKLFF
>TRBJ2-2|TRBV29-1|TRBD1|once
TGCAGCGTTGGCCGACAGGGGGACACCGGGGAGCTGTTTTTT
CSVGRQGDTGELFF
>TRBJ2-3|TRBV5-1|TRBD2|.
TGCGCCAGCAGCTTGGCTGGGGGGAGGGTCGACGATACGCAGTATTTT
CASSLAGGRVDDTQYF
>TRBJ1-4|TRBV5-1|.|.
TGCGCCAGCAGCCGTCGCGGGGGGCAGGACGAAAAACTGTTTTTT
CASSRRGGQDEKLFF
>TRBJ1-2|TRBV19|TRBD1|.
TGTGCCAGTAGTGGGACAGCCAACTATGGCTACACCTTC
CASSGTANYGYTF
>TRBJ2-3|TRBV3-1/TRBV3-2|.|.
TGTGCCAGCAGTCAAAACGAGGGGGGCACAGATACGCAGTATTTT
CASSQNEGGTDTQYF
>TRBJ2-3|TRBV19|.|.
TGTGCCAGTAGTATCCGCAGGTATAGCACAGATACGCAGTATTTT
CASSIRRYSTDTQYF
>TRBJ2-1|TRBV20-1|TRBD2|.
TGCAGTGCTAGTTTAATAGGGGGTCAAGCGGGAGGAAACAATGAGCAGTTCTTC
CSASLIGGQAGGNNEQFF
>TRBJ2-3|TRBV5-1|.|.
TGCGCCAGCAGCTCTGGAGGGACGCTAGATACGCAGTATTTT
CASSSGGTLDTQYF
>TRBJ1-1|TRBV4-1|.|once
TGCGCCAGCAGCCTAAGGGTAGCGGGGAACATGAACACTGAAGCTTTCTTT
CASSLRVAGNMNTEAFF
>TRBJ2-3|TRBV7-9|.|few
TGTGCCAGCACATTCAGCGGAAACACAGATACGCAGTATTTT
CASTFSGNTDTQYF
>TRBJ2-1|TRBV2|.|.
TGTGCCAGCAGTGCCAGGCTGAACTCGAACAATGAGCAGTTCTTC
CASSARLNSNNEQFF
>TRBJ1-1|TRBV25-1|.|.
TGTGCCAGCAGTGAATTATTTGACACTGAAGCTTTCTTT
CASSELFDTEAFF
>TRBJ2-6|TRBV5-1|.|.
TGCGCCAGCAGCTTGGCATCTGGGGCCAACGTCCTGACTTTC
CASSLASGANVLTF
>TRBJ2-1|TRBV5-4|TRBD1|.
TGTGCCAGCAGCTTGCCGCCCCAGGGGGCGCGGATCAATGAGCAGTTCTTC
CASSLPPQGARINEQFF